This T cell receptor (beta chain) is from a study of blood T cells in healthy people across ages. Study as a whole: About one barcoded beta molecule per two T cells came from capture by template switching.

This CDR3 contains 14 residues. CDR1 is MRHNA, CDR2 SNTAGT, per germline. Trimming removed 5 bases from V and 0 bases from J, with 10 bases in between. Together with a sample-barcoded 5' primer, a J-beta primer mix was included in a second PCR lasting about 6 to 11 cycles. MiXCR, applied by TCRdb to the 5' RACE reads, yields one record per CDR3 protein. The table lists approximately 1.5 million distinct CDR3 sequences, around 36% of them singletons. This clonotype originated in a woman aged 30 to 39 in good health. The chain couples TRBV6-4 to TRBJ1-2, with a tentative D call TRBD1 (5 bases). The sequenced material came from blood. CDR3 DNA: TGTGCCAGCAGTCTCAGGGTGGCTAACTATGGCTACACCTTC. This translates into CASSLRVANYGYTF.